This record covers a single T cell receptor beta chain. The antigen is unknown. The length of the CDR3 is 16 residues. Germline CDR1 reads MNHEY; CDR2 reads SVGEGT. V gave up 5 bases and J gave up 1 base; unmatched junction bases: 4. This entry is derived from a study of T cell repertoires in cytomegalovirus infection. The wider study: Selection of CMV epitopes for the study included recently identified HLA-C-restricted and well-studied HLA-B-restricted ones. Public TCR beta signatures were indicative of both CMV infection and a matching HLA type. The study, taken as a whole, reports: The cumulative frequency of public TCR beta families identified carriers of CMV plus the relevant HLA. CMV-specific HLA-C-restricted TCR beta clonotypes dominated the ex vivo response.

TCRdb reprocessed the reads with MiXCR, giving one entry per CDR3 protein. This table has roughly 730,000 distinct CDR3 sequences, 30% to 35% appearing once. V usage is TRBV6-2 or TRBV6-3 and J usage is TRBJ2-2; 10 bases map to TRBD2. The sequenced sample was cultured PBMCs, obtained from culture after CMV antigen stimulation. This clonotype was obtained from a human donor in good health (CMV status not recorded). Some clones in this sample may be carry-over from other donors' samples. The CDR3 here is CASSGGLAVNTGELFF. In DNA, the CDR3 is TGTGCCAGCAGTGGAGGACTAGCGGTGAACACCGGGGAGCTGTTTTTT.